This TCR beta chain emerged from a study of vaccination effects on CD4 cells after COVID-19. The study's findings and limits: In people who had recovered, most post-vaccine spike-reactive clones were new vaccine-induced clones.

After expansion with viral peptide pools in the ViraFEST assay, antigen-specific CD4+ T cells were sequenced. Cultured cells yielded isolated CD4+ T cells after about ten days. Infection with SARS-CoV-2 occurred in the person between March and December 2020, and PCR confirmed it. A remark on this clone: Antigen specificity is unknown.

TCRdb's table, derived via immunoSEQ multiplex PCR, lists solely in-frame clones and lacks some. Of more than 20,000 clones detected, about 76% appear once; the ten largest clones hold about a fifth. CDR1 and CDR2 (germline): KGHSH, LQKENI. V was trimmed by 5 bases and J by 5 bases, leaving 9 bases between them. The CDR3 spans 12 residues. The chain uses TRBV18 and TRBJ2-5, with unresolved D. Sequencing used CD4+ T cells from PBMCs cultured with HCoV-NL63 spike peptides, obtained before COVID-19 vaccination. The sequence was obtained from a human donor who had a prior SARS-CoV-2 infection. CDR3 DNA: TGTGCCAGCTCATCGAGGAAGGAGACCCAGTACTTC. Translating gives CASSSRKETQYF.